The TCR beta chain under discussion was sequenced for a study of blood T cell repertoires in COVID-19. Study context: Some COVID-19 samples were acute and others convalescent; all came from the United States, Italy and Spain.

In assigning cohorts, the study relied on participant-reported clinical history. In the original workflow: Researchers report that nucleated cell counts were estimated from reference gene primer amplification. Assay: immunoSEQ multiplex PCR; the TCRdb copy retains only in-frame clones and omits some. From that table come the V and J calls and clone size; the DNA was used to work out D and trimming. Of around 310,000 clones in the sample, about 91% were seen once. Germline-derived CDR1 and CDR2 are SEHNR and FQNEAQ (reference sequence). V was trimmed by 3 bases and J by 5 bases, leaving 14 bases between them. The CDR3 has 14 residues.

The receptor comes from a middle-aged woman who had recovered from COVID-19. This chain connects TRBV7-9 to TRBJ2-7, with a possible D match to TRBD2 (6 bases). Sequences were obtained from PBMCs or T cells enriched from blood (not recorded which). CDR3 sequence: CASSFSGVGDEQYF. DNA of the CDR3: TGTGCCAGCAGCTTTTCGGGGGTAGGGGACGAGCAGTACTTC.